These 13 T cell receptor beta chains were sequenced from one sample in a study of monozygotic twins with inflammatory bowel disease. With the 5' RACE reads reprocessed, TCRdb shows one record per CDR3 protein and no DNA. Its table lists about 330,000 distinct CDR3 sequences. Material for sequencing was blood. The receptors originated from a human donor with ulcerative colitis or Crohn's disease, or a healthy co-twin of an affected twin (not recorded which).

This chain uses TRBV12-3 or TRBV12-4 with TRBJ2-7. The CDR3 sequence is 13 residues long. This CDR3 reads CASSFLIRDEQYF.

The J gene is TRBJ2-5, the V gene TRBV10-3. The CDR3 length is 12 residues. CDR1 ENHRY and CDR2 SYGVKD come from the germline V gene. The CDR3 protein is CAIGEIGETQYF.

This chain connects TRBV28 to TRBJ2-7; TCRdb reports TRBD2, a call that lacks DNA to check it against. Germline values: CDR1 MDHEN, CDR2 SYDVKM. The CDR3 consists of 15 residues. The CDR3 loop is CASSSPGLAGKEQYF.

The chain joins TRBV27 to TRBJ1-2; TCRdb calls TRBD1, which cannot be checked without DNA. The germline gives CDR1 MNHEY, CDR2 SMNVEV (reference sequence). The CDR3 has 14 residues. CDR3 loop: CASSLGTGSYGYTF.

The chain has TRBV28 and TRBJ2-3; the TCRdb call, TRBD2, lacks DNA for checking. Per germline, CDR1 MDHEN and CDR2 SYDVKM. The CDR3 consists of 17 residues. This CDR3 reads CASSFLERGGLGDTQYF.

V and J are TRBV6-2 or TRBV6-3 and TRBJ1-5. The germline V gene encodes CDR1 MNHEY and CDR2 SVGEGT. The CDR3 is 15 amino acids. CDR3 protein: CASSFRQLINQPQHF.

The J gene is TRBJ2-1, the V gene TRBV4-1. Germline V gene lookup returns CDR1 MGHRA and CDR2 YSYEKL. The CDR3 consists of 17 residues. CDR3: CASSQAGVGSSYNEQFF.

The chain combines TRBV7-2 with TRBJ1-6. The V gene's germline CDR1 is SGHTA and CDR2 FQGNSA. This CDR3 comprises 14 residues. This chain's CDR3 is CASSLSKDRSPLHF.

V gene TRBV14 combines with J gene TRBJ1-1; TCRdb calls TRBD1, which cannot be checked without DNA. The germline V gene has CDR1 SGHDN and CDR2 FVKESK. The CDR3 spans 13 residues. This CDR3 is CASSPPSEAEAFF.

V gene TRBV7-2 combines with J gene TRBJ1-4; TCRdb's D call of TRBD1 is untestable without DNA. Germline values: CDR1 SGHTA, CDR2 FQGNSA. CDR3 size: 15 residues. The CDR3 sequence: CASSLGGLRGEKLFF. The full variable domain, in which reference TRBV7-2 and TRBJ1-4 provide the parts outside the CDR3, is GAGVSQSPSNKVTEKGKDVELRCDPISGHTALYWYRQSLGQGLEFLIYFQGNSAPDKSGLPSDRFSAERTGGSVSTLTIQRTQQEDSAVYLCASSLGGLRGEKLFFGSGTQLSVL.

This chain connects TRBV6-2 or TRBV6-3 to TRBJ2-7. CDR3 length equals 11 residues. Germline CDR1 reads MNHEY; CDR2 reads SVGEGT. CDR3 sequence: CASSLKSEQYF.

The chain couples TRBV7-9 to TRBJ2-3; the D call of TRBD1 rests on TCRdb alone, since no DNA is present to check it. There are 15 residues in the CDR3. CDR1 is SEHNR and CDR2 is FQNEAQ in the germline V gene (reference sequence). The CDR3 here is CASSPGQGSTDTQYF. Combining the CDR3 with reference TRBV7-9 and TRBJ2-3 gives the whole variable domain DTGVSQNPRHKITKRGQNVTFRCDPISEHNRLYWYRQTLGQGPEFLTYFQNEAQLEKSRLLSDRFSAERPKGSFSTLEIQRTEQGDSAMYLCASSPGQGSTDTQYFGPGTRLTVL.

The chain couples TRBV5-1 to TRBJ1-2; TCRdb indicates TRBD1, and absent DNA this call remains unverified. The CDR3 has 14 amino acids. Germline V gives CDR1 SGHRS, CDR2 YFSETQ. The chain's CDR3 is CASSLRTREDGYTF.